Given below is one T cell receptor beta chain in context. The sample originates from a study of memory CD4+ T cells and cytomegalovirus serostatus. Only in-frame clones appear in the TCRdb table, and some are missing; sequencing was by immunoSEQ multiplex PCR. The table has about 53,000 clones, roughly 81% seen once. V lost 7 bases and J lost 1; bases outside the gene matches: 5. Germline CDR1 and CDR2: MNHEY and SMNVEV (reference sequence). CDR3 length equals 16 residues. The sort gate was single viable CD3+CD4+CD8-CD45RO+ cells for memory CD4+ T cells. The chain joins TRBV27 to TRBJ2-2; 11 bases agree with TRBD2. Sequenced: memory CD4+ T cells from blood. This TCR was recovered from an adult in good health and CMV-seronegative. The chain's CDR3 is CASKGSGRVNTGELFF. DNA for the CDR3: TGTGCCAGCAAGGGTAGCGGGAGGGTGAACACCGGGGAGCTGTTTTTT.